Below, 13 T cell receptor beta chains from the same sample are listed, as sequenced in a study of identical twins. TCRdb fed the 5' RACE reads into MiXCR, producing one record per CDR3 protein. Of 1.5 million to 2 million distinct CDR3 sequences in the sample, 25% to 35% were seen once. Sample: cord blood. The source of these receptors is a newborn girl in good health.

This clonotype is labeled medium-sized. The chain is built from TRBV3-1 and TRBJ2-7; D unclear. Germline values: CDR1 LGHDT, CDR2 YNNKEL (reference sequence). The V end was cut by 1 base, the J end by 4 bases, with 2 bases between. The CDR3 covers 11 residues. DNA for the CDR3: TGTGCCAGCAGCCAAGGGTACGAGCAGTACTTC. This gives the protein CASSQGYEQYF.

The V gene is TRBV10-3, the J gene TRBJ1-2, with D possibly being TRBD1 (6 bases). V lost 8 bases and J 4 bases, leaving 17 bases between the germline ends. Per the germline V gene, CDR1 is ENHRY and CDR2 is SYGVKD. This CDR3 has 14 amino acids. CDR3 amino acids: CAISRRDKGYGYTF. The CDR3 nucleotides read TGTGCCATCTCCCGGAGGGACAAGGGCTATGGCTACACCTTC.

The V gene is TRBV5-1, the J gene TRBJ1-1, with D possibly matching TRBD1 (6 bases). The length of the CDR3 is 14 residues. Germline CDR1 reads SGHRS; CDR2 reads YFSETQ. V shed 4 bases and J shed 4 bases, with 14 bases lying between them. The DNA of the CDR3 is TGCGCCAGCAGCCAGGTGGGGGCGACCACTGAAGCTTTCTTT. The encoded protein is CASSQVGATTEAFF.

This clonotype was detected only a few times. The rearrangement links TRBV2 to TRBJ2-7; D remains ambiguous. Germline V gene lookup returns CDR1 SNHLY and CDR2 FYNNEI. This CDR3 is 16 amino acids long. V lost 5 bases, J lost 0 bases, and 17 bases lay in between. The CDR3 DNA reads TGTGCCAGCAGTACCTGGGGTGGGAAGAGCTCCTACGAGCAGTACTTC. Translation: CASSTWGGKSSYEQYF. Drawing the rest from reference TRBV2 and TRBJ2-7, the complete variable domain is EPEVTQTPSHQVTQMGQEVILRCVPISNHLYFYWYRQILGQKVEFLVSFYNNEISEKSEIFDDQFSVERPDGSNFTLKIRSTKLEDSAMYFCASSTWGGKSSYEQYFGPGTRLTVT.

Remarks on this clonotype: The junction differs from germline at one of its ends, possibly a read error. The chain links TRBV20-1 to TRBJ2-2, with 7 positions matching TRBD1. CDR1 is DFQATT, CDR2 SNEGSKA, per germline (reference sequence). The CDR3 totals 14 residues. The CDR3 bases are TGCAGTGCCCGACGACAGGGCCCCACCGAGGAGCTGTTTTTT. The encoded protein is CSARRQGPTEELFF.

CDR3 region: CSVKGTSGSYEQYF. CDR3 nucleotide sequence: TGCAGCGTTAAAGGGACTAGCGGGTCCTACGAGCAGTACTTC. The genes are TRBV29-1 and TRBJ2-7; 12 bases line up with TRBD2. Germline V gives CDR1 SQVTM, CDR2 ANQGSEA. The trim removed 5 bases at V and 1 base at J, leaving 3 bases unmatched. The CDR3 totals 14 residues.

CDR3 sequence reads: CSGRLSQETQFF. Written as DNA, the CDR3 is TGCAGCGGCCGGTTGAGTCAAGAGACCCAGTTCTTC. The chain carries TRBV29-1 and TRBJ2-1; D is uncertain. The CDR3 length is 12 residues. Deletions cut 7 bases from V and 13 bases from J, with 20 bases between. In germline, CDR1 is SQVTM, CDR2 ANQGSEA.

The gene calls are TRBV6-6 and TRBJ2-1, with unresolved D. Between the trimmed V and J ends, which lost 3 bases and 6 bases, there was a span of 15 bases. Germline CDR1 reads MNHNY; CDR2 reads SVGAGI (reference sequence). This CDR3 is 15 amino acids long. DNA of the CDR3: TGTGCCAGCAGTTATCCGGGCCCTCCCCCCAATGAGCAGTTCTTC. Its translation: CASSYPGPPPNEQFF.

V and J are TRBV20-1 and TRBJ2-2; D gene unclear. The V end was cut by 1 base, the J end by 2 bases, with 11 bases between. Germline V gene data show CDR1 as DFQATT and CDR2 as SNEGSKA (reference sequence). The CDR3 is made up of 15 amino acids. CDR3 in DNA: TGCAGTGCTAGAGTGCCCGGGCCCAACACCGGGGAGCTGTTTTTT. Translation gives CSARVPGPNTGELFF.

In this sample, this clonotype turned up once. This chain uses TRBV29-1 with TRBJ2-5; maybe TRBD1 (6 bases). The J call may be in error: the DNA end matches TRBJ2-7 better. The CDR3 sequence is 12 residues long. CDR1 and CDR2 (germline): SQVTM, ANQGSEA. As DNA, the CDR3 is TGCAGCGGCCAATACAGGGCTGACGAGCAGTACTTC. Translating gives CSGQYRADEQYF.

The table lists this clonotype with a few counts. The V and J genes are TRBV27 and TRBJ2-7; TRBD1 agrees at 8 bases. The CDR3 spans 14 residues. CDR1 is MNHEY, CDR2 SMNVEV, per germline (reference sequence). Germline trimming cut 7 bases from V and 1 base from J; bases unmatched to any gene: 6. The CDR3 spells CASKSQGASYEQYF. The CDR3 nucleotides are TGTGCCAGCAAAAGCCAGGGGGCATCCTACGAGCAGTACTTC.

This clonotype has at least ten counts. The rearrangement links TRBV4-2 to TRBJ2-7, with TRBD1 as a possible D gene (5 bases). The CDR3 is made up of 14 amino acids. Trimming removed 0 bases from V and 7 bases from J, with 13 bases in between. Germline V gene data show CDR1 as LGHNA and CDR2 as YNFKEQ. CDR3 bases: TGTGCCAGCAGCCAAGACGGTGCTACAGGTGAGCAGTACTTC. Translation gives CASSQDGATGEQYF.

The chain links TRBV6-1 to TRBJ1-5, with D maybe TRBD1 (6 bases). CDR3 size: 17 residues. Deletions cut 9 bases from V and 0 bases from J, with 21 bases between. The germline CDR1 and CDR2 sequences are MNHNS and SASEGT. CDR3 in DNA: TGTGCCAGAGGGCGCGGACACAGGGCATATAGCAATCAGCCCCAGCATTTT. Translated, it gives CARGRGHRAYSNQPQHF.